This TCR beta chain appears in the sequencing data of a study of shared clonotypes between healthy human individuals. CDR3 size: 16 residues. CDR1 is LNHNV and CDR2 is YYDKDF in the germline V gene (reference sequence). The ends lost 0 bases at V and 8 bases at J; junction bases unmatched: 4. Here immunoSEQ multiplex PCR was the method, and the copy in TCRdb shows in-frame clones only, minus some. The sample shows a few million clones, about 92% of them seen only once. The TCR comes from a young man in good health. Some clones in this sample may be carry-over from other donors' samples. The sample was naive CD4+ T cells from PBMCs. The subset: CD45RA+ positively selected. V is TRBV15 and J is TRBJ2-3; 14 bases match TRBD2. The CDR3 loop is CATSRDGTSGRTTQYF. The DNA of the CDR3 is TGTGCCACCAGCAGAGATGGGACTAGCGGGAGAACTACGCAGTATTTT.